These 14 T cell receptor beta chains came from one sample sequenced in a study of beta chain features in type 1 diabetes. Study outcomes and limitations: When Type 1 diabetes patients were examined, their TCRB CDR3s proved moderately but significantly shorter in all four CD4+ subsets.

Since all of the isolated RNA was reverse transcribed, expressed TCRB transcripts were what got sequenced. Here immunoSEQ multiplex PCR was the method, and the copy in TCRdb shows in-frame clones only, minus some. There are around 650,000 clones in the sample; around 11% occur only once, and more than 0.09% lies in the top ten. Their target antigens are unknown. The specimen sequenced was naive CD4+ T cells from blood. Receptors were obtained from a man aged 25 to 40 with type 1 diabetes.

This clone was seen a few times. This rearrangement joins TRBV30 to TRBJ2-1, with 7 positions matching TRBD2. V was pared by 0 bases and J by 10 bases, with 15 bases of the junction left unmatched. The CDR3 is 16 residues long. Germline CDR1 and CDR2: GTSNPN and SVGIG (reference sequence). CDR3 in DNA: TGTGCCTGGAGTGTAAAGGGCGGGGGTCTACAATGGGAGCAGTTCTTC. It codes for CAWSVKGGGLQWEQFF.

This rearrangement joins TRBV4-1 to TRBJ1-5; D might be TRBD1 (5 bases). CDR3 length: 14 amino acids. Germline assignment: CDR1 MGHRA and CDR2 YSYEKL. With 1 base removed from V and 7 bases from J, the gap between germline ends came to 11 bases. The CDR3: CASSQAQGRQPQHF. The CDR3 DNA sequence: TGCGCCAGCAGCCAAGCCCAGGGTAGACAGCCCCAGCATTTT.

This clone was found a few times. The CDR3, as DNA: TGTGCCAGCAGTCGATCTGGGGGTGACACCGGGGAGCTGTTTTTT. Its translation: CASSRSGGDTGELFF. The chain employs TRBV9 and TRBJ2-2, with D perhaps assigned TRBD1 or TRBD2 (5 bases each). The length of the CDR3 is 15 residues. Germline CDR1 is SGDLS and CDR2 is YYNGEE. V was trimmed by 5 bases and J by 3 bases, leaving 14 bases between them. Using reference TRBV9 and TRBJ2-2 for the parts outside the CDR3, the full variable domain is DSGVTQTPKHLITATGQRVTLRCSPRSGDLSVYWYQQSLDQGLQFLIQYYNGEERAKGNILERFSAQQFPDLHSELNLSSLELGDSALYFCASSRSGGDTGELFFGEGSRLTVL.

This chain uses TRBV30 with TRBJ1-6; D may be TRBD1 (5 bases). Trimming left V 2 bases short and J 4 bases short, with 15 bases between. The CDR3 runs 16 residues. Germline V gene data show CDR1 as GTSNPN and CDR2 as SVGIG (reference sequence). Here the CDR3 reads CAWSSLPGTYNSPLHF. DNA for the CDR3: TGTGCCTGGAGTTCCCTCCCCGGGACTTATAATTCACCCCTCCACTTT.

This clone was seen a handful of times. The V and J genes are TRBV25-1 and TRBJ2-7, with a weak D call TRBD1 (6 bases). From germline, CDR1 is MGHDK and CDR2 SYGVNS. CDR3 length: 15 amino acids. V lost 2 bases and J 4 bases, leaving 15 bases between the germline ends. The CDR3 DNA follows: TGTGCCAGCAGTGAACCGGGCACAGGGTCGTACGAGCAGTACTTC. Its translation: CASSEPGTGSYEQYF.

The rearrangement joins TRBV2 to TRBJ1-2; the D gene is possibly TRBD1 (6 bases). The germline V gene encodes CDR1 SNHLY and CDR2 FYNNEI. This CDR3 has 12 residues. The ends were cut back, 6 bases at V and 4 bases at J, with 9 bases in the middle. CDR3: CASREDSYGYTF. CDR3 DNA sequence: TGTGCCAGCAGAGAGGACAGCTATGGCTACACCTTC.

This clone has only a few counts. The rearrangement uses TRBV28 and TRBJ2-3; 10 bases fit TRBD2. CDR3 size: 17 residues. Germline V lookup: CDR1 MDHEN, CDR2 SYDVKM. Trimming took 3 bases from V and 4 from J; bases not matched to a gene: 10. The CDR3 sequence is CASSLGSSGGAPDTQYF. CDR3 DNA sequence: TGTGCCAGCAGTTTGGGGTCCAGCGGGGGGGCCCCAGATACGCAGTATTTT.

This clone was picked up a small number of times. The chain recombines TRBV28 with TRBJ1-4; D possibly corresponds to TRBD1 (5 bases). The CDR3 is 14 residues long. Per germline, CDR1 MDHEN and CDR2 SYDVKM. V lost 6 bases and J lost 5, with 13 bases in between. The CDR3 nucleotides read TGTGCCAGCAGGCCGGGGCCCGGGAATGAAAAACTGTTTTTT. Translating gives CASRPGPGNEKLFF.

The CDR3 region has the DNA TGCGCCAGCAGCCAATTCCTAGCGGCCAACACCGGGGAGCTGTTTTTT. It codes for CASSQFLAANTGELFF. The genes are TRBV4-3 and TRBJ2-2; 7 bases line up with TRBD2. The ends lost 2 bases at V and 2 bases at J; junction bases unmatched: 5. This CDR3 has 16 amino acids. The germline gives CDR1 LGHNA, CDR2 YSLEER.

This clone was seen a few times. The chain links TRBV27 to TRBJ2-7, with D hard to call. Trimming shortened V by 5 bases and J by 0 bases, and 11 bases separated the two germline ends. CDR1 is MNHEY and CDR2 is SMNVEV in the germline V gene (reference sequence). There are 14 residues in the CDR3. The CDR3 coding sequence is TGTGCCAGCAGTCTCGTAGTGGGCTCCTACGAGCAGTACTTC. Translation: CASSLVVGSYEQYF.

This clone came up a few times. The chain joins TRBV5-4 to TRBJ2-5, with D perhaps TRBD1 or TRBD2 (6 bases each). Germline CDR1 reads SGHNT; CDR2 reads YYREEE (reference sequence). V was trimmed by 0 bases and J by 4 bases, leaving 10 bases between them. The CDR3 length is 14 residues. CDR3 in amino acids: CASSLGRGRETQYF. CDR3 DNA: TGTGCCAGCAGCTTGGGACGGGGGCGAGAGACCCAGTACTTC.

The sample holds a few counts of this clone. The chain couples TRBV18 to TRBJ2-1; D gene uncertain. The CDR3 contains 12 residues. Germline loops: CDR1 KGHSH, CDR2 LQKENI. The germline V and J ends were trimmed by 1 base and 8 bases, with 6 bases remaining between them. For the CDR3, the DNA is TGTGCCAGCTCACCACGAATTGATGAGCAGTTCTTC. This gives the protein CASSPRIDEQFF.

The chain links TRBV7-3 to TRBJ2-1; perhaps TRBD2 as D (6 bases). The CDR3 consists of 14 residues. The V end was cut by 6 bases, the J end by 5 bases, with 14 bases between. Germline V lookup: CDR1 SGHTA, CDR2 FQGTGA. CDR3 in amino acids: CASSTGTGNNEQFF. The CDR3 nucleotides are TGTGCCAGCAGTACCGGGACTGGCAACAATGAGCAGTTCTTC.

The CDR3 nucleotides are TGTGCCAGCAACGCGGAAAACTATGGCTACACCTTC. This translates into CASNAENYGYTF. This chain uses TRBV7-9 with TRBJ1-2; D not certain. The CDR3 covers 12 residues. Trimming took off 7 bases at V and 2 bases at J, with 8 bases between the two ends. CDR1 is SEHNR and CDR2 is FQNEAQ in the germline V gene (reference sequence).